Given below is one T cell receptor beta chain in context. Its target is unknown. This specimen belongs to a study of shared clonotypes between healthy human individuals. The CDR3 is made up of 11 amino acids. The ends were cut back, 4 bases at V and 11 bases at J, with 10 bases in the middle. The germline V gene has CDR1 SGDLS and CDR2 YYNGEE. The naive CD8 population came from CD45RO-negative cells selected for CCR7, without terminally differentiated effector memory CD45RA+ cells. Broader study findings: Sequencing depth was a factor that was expected to affect clonotype sharing among donors.

Splitting of each subset's genomic DNA was done evenly across several immunoSEQ plates. Sequencing used immunoSEQ multiplex PCR; TCRdb keeps in-frame clones, though not all of them. This sample yields roughly 1,800,000 clones, of which 85% to 95% are seen a single time; 1.2% belongs to the top ten. The TCR originated in a man aged 18-30 years in good health. The chain is built from TRBV9 and TRBJ2-1; possible D gene TRBD1, 5 bases. Sequenced sample: naive CD8+ T cells sorted from blood. In DNA form, the CDR3 reads TGTGCCAGCAGCACCGGACAAAAGCAGTTCTTC. Residues: CASSTGQKQFF.